This T cell receptor beta chain was sequenced for a study of CD4 and CD8 cells across lung adenocarcinoma regions. TCRdb re-called the PCR reads through MiXCR, storing one row per CDR3 protein. Among about 14,000 distinct CDR3 sequences listed, around 40% were seen once. The trim removed 4 bases at V and 6 bases at J, leaving 8 bases unmatched. This CDR3 is built from 15 residues. Germline assignment: CDR1 MRHNA and CDR2 SNTAGT. Localized lung adenocarcinoma, a non-small cell lung cancer, affected the donors. This clonotype has at least ten counts. Sample: CD4+ T cells from the center of a lung tumor. The receptor was derived from a male donor with lung adenocarcinoma. The CD4 and CD8 labels of this study may be unreliable. This rearrangement joins TRBV6-4 to TRBJ2-1, with 8 bases aligning to TRBD2. CDR3 region: CASSAGTSEGNEQFF. The DNA of the CDR3 is TGTGCCAGCAGTGCCGGGACTAGTGAGGGCAATGAGCAGTTCTTC.